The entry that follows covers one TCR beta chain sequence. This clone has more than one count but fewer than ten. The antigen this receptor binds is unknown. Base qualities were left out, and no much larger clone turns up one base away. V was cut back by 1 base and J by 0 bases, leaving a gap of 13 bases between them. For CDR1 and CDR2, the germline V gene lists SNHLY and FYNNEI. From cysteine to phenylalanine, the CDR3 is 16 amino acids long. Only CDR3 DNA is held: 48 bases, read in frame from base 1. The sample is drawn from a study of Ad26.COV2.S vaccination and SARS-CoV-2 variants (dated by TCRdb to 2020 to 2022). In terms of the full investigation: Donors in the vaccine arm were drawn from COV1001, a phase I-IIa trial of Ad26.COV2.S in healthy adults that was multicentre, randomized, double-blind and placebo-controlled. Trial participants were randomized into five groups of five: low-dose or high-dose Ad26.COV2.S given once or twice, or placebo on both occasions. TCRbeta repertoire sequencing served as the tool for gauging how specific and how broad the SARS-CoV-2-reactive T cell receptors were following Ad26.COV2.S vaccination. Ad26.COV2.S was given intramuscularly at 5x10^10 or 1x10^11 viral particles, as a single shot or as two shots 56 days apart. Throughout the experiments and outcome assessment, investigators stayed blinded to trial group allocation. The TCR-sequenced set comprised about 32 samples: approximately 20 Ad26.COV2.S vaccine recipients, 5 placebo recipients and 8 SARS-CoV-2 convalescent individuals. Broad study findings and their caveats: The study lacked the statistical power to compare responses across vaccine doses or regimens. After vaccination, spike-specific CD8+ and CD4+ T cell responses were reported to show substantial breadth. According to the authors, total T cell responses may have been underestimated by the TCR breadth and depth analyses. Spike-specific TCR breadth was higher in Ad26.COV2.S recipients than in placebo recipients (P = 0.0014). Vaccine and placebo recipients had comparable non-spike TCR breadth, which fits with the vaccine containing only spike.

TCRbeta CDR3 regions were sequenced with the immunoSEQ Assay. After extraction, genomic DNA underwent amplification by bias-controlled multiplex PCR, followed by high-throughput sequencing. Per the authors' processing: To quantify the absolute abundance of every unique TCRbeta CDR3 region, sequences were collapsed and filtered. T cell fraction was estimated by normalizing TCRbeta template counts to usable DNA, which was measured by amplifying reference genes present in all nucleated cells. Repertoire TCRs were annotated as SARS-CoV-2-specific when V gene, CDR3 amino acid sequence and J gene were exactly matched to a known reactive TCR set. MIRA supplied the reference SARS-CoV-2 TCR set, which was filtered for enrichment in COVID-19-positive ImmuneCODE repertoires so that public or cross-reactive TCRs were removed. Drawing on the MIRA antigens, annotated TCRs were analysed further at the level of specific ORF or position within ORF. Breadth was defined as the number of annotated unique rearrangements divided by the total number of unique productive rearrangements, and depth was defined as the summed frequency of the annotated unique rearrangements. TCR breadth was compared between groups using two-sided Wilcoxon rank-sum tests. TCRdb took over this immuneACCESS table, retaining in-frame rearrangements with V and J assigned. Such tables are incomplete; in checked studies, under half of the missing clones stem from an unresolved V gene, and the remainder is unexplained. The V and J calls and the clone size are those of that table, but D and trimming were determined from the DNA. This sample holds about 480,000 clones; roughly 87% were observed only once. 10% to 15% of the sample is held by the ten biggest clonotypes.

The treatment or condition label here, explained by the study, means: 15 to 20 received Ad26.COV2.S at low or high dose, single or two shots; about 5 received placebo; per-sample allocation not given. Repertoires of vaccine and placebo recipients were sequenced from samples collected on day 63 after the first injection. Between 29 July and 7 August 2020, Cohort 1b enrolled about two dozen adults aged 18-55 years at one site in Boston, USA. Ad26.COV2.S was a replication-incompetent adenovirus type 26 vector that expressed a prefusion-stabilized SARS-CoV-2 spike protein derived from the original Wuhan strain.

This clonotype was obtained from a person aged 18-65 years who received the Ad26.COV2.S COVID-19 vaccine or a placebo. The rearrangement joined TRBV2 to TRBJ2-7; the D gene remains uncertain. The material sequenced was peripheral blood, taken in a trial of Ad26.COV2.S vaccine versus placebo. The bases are TGTGCCAGCAGTGAAGAGGTGGCTCCCGTCTCCTACGAGCAGTACTTC. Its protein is CASSEEVAPVSYEQYF.